This TCR beta chain was captured in a study of blood T cell repertoires in COVID-19. Using immunoSEQ multiplex PCR, the repertoire was profiled, and TCRdb retains in-frame clones only, with some absent. The profile shows under 200,000 clones, less than 85% of them singletons. This CDR3 is built from 17 residues. Germline V CDR1 and CDR2: KGHSH, LQKENI. The V end was cut by 3 bases, the J end by 1 base, with 18 bases between. The sequenced material came from PBMCs or T cells enriched from blood (not recorded which). This sequence was found in a woman in her fifties or sixties who had recovered from COVID-19. The gene calls are TRBV18 and TRBJ2-5, with D perhaps TRBD2 (5 bases). This chain's CDR3 is CASSPSRLTTSQETQYF. The DNA for the CDR3 is TGTGCCAGCTCACCTTCCAGGCTAACTACTAGCCAAGAGACCCAGTACTTC.